In this sample, the clone carrying this TCR beta chain turned up many times. Antigen unknown. This CDR3 contains 15 residues. J lost 5 bases, V lost 6 bases, and 9 bases had no gene match. The germline CDR1 and CDR2 sequences are SGHTA and FQGTGA. This entry is derived from a study of T-cell memory formation after mild COVID-19. TCRdb passed the 5' RACE reads through MiXCR, listing each CDR3 protein once. This sample carries approximately 250,000 distinct CDR3 sequences, approximately 16% of them seen once, and the ten largest clones take 22%. Broader study findings: Clones contracting across day 15 to 85 had a balanced CD4/CD8 profile; later expanding clones leaned CD4+.

Input material: PBMCs or a T cell subset sorted from them (not recorded which). This chain joins TRBV7-3 and TRBJ2-2; 7 bases align to TRBD2. The sequence was obtained from a man aged 18 to 29 who had mild COVID-19 (a few samples of this study predate the infection). Cell type and time point are not known. The CDR3 region is CASSMGLPATGELFF. In nucleotides, the CDR3 is TGTGCCAGCAGTATGGGACTACCCGCGACCGGGGAGCTGTTTTTT.